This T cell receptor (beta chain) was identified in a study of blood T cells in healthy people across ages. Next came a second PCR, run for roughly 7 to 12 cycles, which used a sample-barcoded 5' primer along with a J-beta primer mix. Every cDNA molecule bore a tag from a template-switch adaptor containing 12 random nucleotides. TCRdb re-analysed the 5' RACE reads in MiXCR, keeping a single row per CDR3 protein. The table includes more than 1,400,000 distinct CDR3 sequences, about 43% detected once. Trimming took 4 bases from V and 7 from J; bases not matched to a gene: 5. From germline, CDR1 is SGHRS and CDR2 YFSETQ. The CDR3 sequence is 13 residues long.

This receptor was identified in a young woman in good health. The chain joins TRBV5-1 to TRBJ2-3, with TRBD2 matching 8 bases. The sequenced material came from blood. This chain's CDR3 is CASSPGGGNTQYF. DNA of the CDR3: TGCGCCAGCAGCCCGGGAGGGGGGAATACGCAGTATTTT.